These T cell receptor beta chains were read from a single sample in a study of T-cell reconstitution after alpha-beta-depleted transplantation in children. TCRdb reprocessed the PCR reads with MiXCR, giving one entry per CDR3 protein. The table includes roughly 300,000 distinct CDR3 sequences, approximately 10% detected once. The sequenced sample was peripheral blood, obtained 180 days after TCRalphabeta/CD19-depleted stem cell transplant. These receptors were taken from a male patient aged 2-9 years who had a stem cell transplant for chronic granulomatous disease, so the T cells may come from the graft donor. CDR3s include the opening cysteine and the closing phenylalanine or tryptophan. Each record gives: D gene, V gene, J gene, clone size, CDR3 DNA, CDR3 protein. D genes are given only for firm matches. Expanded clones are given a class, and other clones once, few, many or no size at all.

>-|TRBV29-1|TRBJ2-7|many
TGCAGCGTCGCCACGGTTGGGGAGGTGTTTTACGAGCAGTACTTC
CSVATVGEVFYEQYF
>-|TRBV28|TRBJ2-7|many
TGTGCCACCTTCGGGGTACGGGAGTATCCCTACGAGCAGTACTTC
CATFGVREYPYEQYF
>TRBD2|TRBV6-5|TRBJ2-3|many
TGTGCCAGCAGGACCTTGACTAGCGGGGACACAGATACGCAGTATTTT
CASRTLTSGDTDTQYF
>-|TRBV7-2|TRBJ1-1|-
TGTGCCAGCAGCTTAACACTCACCACTGAAGCTTTCTTT
CASSLTLTTEAFF
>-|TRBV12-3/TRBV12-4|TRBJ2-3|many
TGTGCCAGCACCATTTTGGGGGGAGGTACGCAGTATTTT
CASTILGGGTQYF
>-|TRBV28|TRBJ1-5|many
TGTGCCAGCAGTCAGGGGAAGCCTAGCACAGATACGCAGCATTTT
CASSQGKPSTDTQHF
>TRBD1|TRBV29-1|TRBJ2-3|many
TGCAGCGTTGAAGGCCGACAGGGGGTCACAGATACGCAGTATTTT
CSVEGRQGVTDTQYF
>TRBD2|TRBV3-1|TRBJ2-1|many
TGTGCCAGCAGCCAAGAGCGGACTAGCGGGTTCCAGCAGTTCTTC
CASSQERTSGFQQFF
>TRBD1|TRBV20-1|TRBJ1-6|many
TGCAGTGCTAGCGACCCCGAACAGGGGGAGGTTTCACCCCTCCACTTT
CSASDPEQGEVSPLHF
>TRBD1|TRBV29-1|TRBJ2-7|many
TGCAGCGTTCTGTTCCGCTTCAGGGGGTACGAGCAGTACTTC
CSVLFRFRGYEQYF
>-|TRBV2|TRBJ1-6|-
TGTGCCAGCAGTCCAGGGCCTGTAAATTCACCCCTCCACTTT
CASSPGPVNSPLHF
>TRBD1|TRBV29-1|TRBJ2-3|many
TGCAGCGTTCGCCCCAACACAGGGGTAGATACGCAGTATTTT
CSVRPNTGVDTQYF
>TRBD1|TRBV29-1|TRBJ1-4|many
TGCAGCGTCCCCGTGGACAGGGACTCCCCAAATGAAAAACTGTTTTTT
CSVPVDRDSPNEKLFF
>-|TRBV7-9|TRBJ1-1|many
TGTGCCAGCAGCTTAGTAGTAGTCGGGGGACGGCCTCCCCCAGCTTTCTTT
CASSLVVVGGRPPPAFF
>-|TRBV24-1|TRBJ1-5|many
TGTGCCACCAGTGACTCCAGCCATCAGCCCCAGCATTTT
CATSDSSHQPQHF
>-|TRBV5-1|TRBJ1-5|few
TGCGCCAGCGCCAGGTATAGCAATCAGCCCCAGCATTTT
CASARYSNQPQHF
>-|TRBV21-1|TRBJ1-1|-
TGTGCCAGCAGCAAAGTGGGAGACAGGGGGGGAACTGAAGCTTTCTTT
CASSKVGDRGGTEAFF
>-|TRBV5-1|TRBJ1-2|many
TGCGCCAGCAGCTTGGCCGGGGGACGGGGTAACTATGGCTACACCTTC
CASSLAGGRGNYGYTF
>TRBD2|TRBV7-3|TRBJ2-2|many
TGTGCCAGCAGCGTCGGTCGCGGGGGCACCGGGGAGCTGTTTTTT
CASSVGRGGTGELFF
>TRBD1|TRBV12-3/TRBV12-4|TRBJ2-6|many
TGTGCCAGCAGTTATCCCTACCGGGACAGGCGTAACGTCCTGACTTTC
CASSYPYRDRRNVLTF
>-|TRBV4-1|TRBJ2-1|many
TGCGCCAGCAGGGGGGCGGGAAGTAGGAATGAGCAGTTCTTC
CASRGAGSRNEQFF
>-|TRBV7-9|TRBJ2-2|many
TGTGCCAGCAGAGCCGGGACCTCGAACACCGGGGAGCTGTTTTTT
CASRAGTSNTGELFF
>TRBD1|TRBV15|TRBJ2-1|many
TGTGCCACCAGCAGAGCTGGGACAGGGGGTGGTGAGCAGTTCTTC
CATSRAGTGGGEQFF
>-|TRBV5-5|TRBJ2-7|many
TGTGCCAGCGACCCCTTTGGGGTCTCCTACGAGCAGTACTTC
CASDPFGVSYEQYF
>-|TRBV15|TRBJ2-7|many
TGTGCCACCAGGGCACCAGGGATCTACGAGCAGTACTTC
CATRAPGIYEQYF
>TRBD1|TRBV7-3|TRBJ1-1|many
TGTGCCAGTCGTAGGGACAGGGTCGCTGAAGCTTTCTTT
CASRRDRVAEAFF
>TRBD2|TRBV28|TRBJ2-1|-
TGTGCCAGCAGTGCGCCGGGACTAGCGGGTATATTAGGTTACAATGAGCAGTTCTTC
CASSAPGLAGILGYNEQFF
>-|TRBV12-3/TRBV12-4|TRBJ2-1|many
TGTGCCAGCAGTTTAATTCCTGGGACCGATGAGCAGTTCTTC
CASSLIPGTDEQFF
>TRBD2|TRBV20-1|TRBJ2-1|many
TGCAGTGCTAGAGAAACCAAAGCGGGGGGCTCCTACAATGAGCAGTTCTTC
CSARETKAGGSYNEQFF
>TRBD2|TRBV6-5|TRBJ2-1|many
TGTGCCAGCAGTTACTCTCCGGCGGGAGGGCCCGCCTCCTACAATGAGCAGTTCTTC
CASSYSPAGGPASYNEQFF
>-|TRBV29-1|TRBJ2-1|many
TGCAGCGTTGATGATGGTCTAGCTCCCTACAATGAGCAGTTCTTC
CSVDDGLAPYNEQFF
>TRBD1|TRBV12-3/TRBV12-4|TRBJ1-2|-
TGTGCCAGCAGTCCTGGCGGACAGGGACTCTATGGCTACACCTTC
CASSPGGQGLYGYTF
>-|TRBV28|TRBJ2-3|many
TGTGCCAGCAGTGACCCCAAGGATACGCAGTATTTT
CASSDPKDTQYF
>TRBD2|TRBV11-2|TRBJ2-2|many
TGTGCCAGCAGCCTTGGACTAGCGATCACCGGGGAGCTGTTTTTT
CASSLGLAITGELFF
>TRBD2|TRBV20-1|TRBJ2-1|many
TGCGGAAGGACTAGCGGGGGAGGGGAGCAGTTCTTC
CGRTSGGGEQFF
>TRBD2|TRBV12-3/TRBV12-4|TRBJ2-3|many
TGTGCCAGCAGTCCACCTCTAGCGGGAGGGAGCACAGATACGCAGTATTTT
CASSPPLAGGSTDTQYF
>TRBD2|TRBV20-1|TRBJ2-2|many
TGCAGTGCCAAGAGGGGACTAGGTGGCGGGGAGCTGTTTTTT
CSAKRGLGGGELFF
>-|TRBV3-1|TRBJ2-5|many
TGTGCCAGCAGCACACGGGCCTTGTACCAAGAGACCCAGTACTTC
CASSTRALYQETQYF
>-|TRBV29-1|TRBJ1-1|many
TGCAGCGGCGGACAGCGAGACACTGAAGCTTTCTTT
CSGGQRDTEAFF
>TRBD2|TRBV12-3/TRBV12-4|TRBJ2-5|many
TGTGCCAGCAGCCTGGGACTAGCGGTCAGGGCCCAGTACTTC
CASSLGLAVRAQYF
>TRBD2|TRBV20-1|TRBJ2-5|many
TGCAGTGCTGAGGGGAGTTGGGCCTGGCTTACTAGCGGGATCCAAGAGACCCAGTACTTC
CSAEGSWAWLTSGIQETQYF
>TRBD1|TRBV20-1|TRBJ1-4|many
TGCAGTGCTATATACACAGGGGGCCCTGAAAAACTGTTTTTT
CSAIYTGGPEKLFF
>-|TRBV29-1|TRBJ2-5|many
TGCAGCGTTGTTATTGGGGAGACCCAGTACTTC
CSVVIGETQYF
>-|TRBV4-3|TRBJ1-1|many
TGCGCCAGCAGCCAACTTTCGGGGCACACTGAAGCTTTCTTT
CASSQLSGHTEAFF
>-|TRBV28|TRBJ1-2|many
TGTGCCAGCAGCGAGAGGCTTCTGGATGGCTACACCTTC
CASSERLLDGYTF
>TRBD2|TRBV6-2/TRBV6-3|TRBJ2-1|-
TGTGCCAGCAGTTCTCGCGGGGGGACGGATGAGCAGTTCTTC
CASSSRGGTDEQFF
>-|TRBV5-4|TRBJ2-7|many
TGTGCCAGCAGCTTGGCCGGGGGAGTTGAATACGAGCAGTACTTC
CASSLAGGVEYEQYF
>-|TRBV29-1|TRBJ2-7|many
TGCAGCGTTGGGGGGGCTTACGAGCAGTACTTC
CSVGGAYEQYF
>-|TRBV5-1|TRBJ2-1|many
TGCGCCAGCAGCTTGGTTCTACCAATTGGGAATGAGCAGTTCTTC
CASSLVLPIGNEQFF
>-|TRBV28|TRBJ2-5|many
TGTGCCAGCAGTCCCCTAGACAGTCTCTGGGCCGGGGAGACCCAGTACTTC
CASSPLDSLWAGETQYF